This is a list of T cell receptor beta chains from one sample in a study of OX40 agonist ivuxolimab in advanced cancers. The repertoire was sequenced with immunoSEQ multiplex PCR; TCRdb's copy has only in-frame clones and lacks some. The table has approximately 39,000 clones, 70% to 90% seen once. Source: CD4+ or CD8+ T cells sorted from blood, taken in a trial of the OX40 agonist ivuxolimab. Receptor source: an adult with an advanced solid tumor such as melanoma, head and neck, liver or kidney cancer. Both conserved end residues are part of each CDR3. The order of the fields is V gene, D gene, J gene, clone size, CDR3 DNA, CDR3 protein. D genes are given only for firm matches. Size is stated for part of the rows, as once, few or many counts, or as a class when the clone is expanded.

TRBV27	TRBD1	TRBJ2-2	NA	TGTGCCAGCAGTAGGAGGGGACAGGGAATTACCGGGGAGCTGTTTTTT	CASSRRGQGITGELFF
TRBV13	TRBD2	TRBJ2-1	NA	TGTGCCAGCAGCTCGAAGACTAGCGGGACCTACAATGAGCAGTTCTTC	CASSSKTSGTYNEQFF
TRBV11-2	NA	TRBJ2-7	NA	TGTGCCAGCAGCTTAGTGGGCGGCGGGATCTACGAGCAGTACTTC	CASSLVGGGIYEQYF
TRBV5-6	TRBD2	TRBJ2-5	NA	TGTGCCAGCAGCTCCGGACTAGCGGGAGGGTTGGAAGAGACCCAGTACTTC	CASSSGLAGGLEETQYF
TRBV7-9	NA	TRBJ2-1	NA	TGTGCCAGCAGCTTAGTGAGAGTGTACAATGAGCAGTTCTTC	CASSLVRVYNEQFF
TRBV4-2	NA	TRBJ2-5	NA	TGTGCCAGCAGCGCTCTTTCTTGGGAGACCCAGTACTTC	CASSALSWETQYF
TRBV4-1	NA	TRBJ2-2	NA	TGCGCCAGCAGCCAAGATCGGTTAGCGGAAATGAACACCGGGGAGCTGTTTTTT	CASSQDRLAEMNTGELFF
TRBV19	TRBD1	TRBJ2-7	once	TGTGCCAGTACGGGACAGGGTGTCGGCGAGCAGTACTTC	CASTGQGVGEQYF
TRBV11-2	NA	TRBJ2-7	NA	TGTGCCAGCAGCTTAGATCCCCACGAGCAGTACTTC	CASSLDPHEQYF
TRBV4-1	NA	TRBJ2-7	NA	TGCGCCAGCAGCCAAGATAGGGGAGTATGGGGCTACGAGCAGTACTTC	CASSQDRGVWGYEQYF
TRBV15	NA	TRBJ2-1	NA	TGTGCCACCAGCAGACTAGTCTACAATGAGCAGTTCTTC	CATSRLVYNEQFF
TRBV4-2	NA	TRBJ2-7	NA	TGTGCCAGCAGCCCTCAGGAGGGAGGACACTACGAGCAGTACTTC	CASSPQEGGHYEQYF
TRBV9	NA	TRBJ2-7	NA	TGTGCCAGCAGCGTAGGTACTAGTCAAGGGGGGTACGAGCAGTACTTC	CASSVGTSQGGYEQYF
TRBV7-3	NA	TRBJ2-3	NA	TGTGCCAGCAGCCCCGGGACTGGCACAGATACGCAGTATTTT	CASSPGTGTDTQYF
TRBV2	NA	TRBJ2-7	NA	TGTGCCAGCAGTGAAAGGCGGGACGGGGTTGACGAGCAGTACTTC	CASSERRDGVDEQYF
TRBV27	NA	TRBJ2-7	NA	TGTGCCAGCAGTCCCGGGACAAAAGAGCAGTACTTC	CASSPGTKEQYF
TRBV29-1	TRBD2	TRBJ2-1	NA	TGCACTGGAGCGGGAGGTCCCCTAACCGATGAGCAGTTCTTC	CTGAGGPLTDEQFF
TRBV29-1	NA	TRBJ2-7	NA	TGCAGCGTTGAAGATCTAGGGAGGGAGCAGTACTTC	CSVEDLGREQYF
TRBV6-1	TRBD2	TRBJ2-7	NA	TGTGCCAGCAGTGAGGGGGGGCTAGCGGGCGCCTACGAGCAGTACTTC	CASSEGGLAGAYEQYF
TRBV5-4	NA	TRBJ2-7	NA	TGTGCCAGCAGCTTGTATCCAGGGACCTACGAGCAGTACTTC	CASSLYPGTYEQYF
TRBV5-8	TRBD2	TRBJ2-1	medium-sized	TGTGCCAGCAGCCCTGAGACTAGCGCTTACAATGAGCAGTTCTTC	CASSPETSAYNEQFF
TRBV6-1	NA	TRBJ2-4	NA	TGTGCCAGCAGTGACTTCGCGACGACAGCTGTCATTCAGTACTTC	CASSDFATTAVIQYF